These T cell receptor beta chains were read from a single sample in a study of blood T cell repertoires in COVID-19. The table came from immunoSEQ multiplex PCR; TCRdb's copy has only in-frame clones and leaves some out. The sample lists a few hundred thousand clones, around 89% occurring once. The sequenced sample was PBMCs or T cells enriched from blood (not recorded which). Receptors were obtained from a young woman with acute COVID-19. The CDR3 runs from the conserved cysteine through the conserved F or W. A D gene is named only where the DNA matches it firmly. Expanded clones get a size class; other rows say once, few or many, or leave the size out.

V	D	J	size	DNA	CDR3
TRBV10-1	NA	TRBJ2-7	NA	TGCGCCAGCAGTGATTCTCCTGACGAGCAGTACTTC	CASSDSPDEQYF
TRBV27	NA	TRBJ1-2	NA	TGTGCCAGCAGTACTGGACAGCCAACGGCCGGGTCGTATGGCTACACCTTC	CASSTGQPTAGSYGYTF
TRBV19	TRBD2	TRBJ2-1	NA	TGTGCCAGTAGTTCCGGGGCGGGAGGGCCAGTCAATGAGCAGTTCTTC	CASSSGAGGPVNEQFF
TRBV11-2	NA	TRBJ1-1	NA	TGTGCCAGCAGCACCCTGCAGGGGAAGTTCAAAGCTTTCTTT	CASSTLQGKFKAFF
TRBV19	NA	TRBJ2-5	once	TGTGCCAGTAGTATCTCACAGGGTGGGGAGACCCAGTACTTC	CASSISQGGETQYF
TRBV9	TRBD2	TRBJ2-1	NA	TGTGCCAGCAGCGTGGGGGGACTAGTGACCGATGAGCAGTTCTTC	CASSVGGLVTDEQFF
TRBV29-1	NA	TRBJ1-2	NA	TGCAGCGGCTACGTGACTAACTATGGCTACACCTTC	CSGYVTNYGYTF
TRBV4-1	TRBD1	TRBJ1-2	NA	TGCGCCAGCAGCCAAGAGAGGGGGCAGGGCTACACCTTC	CASSQERGQGYTF
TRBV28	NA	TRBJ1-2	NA	TGTGCCAGCAGTCCCTCTTCTAGTAACTATGGCTACACCTTC	CASSPSSSNYGYTF
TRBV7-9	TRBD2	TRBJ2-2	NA	TGTGCCAGCAGCTTCGCTAGCGGGGACTCCGGGGAGCTGTTTTTT	CASSFASGDSGELFF
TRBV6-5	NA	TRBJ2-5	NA	TGTGCCAGCAGTAGTACAGTCCAAGAGACCCAGTACTTC	CASSSTVQETQYF
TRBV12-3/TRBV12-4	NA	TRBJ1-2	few	TGTGCCAGCAGTTTAGCGCCAGGGAATGGCTACACCTTC	CASSLAPGNGYTF
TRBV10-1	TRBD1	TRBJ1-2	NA	TGCGCCAGCAGCGATGACAGGGTTGGGGGCTACACCTTC	CASSDDRVGGYTF
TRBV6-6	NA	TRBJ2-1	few	TGTGCCAGCAGAATGCAGGGCAATGAGCAGTTCTTC	CASRMQGNEQFF
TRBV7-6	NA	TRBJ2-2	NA	TGTGCCAGTCGTTTATCCGGCGGGAAAGGCGGCGGGGAGCTGTTTTTT	CASRLSGGKGGGELFF
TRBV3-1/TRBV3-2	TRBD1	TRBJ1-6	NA	TGTGCCAGCAGTGAGGACAGGGATAATTCACCCCTCCACTTT	CASSEDRDNSPLHF
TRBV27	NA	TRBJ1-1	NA	TGTGCCAGCAGTTCTGTTATGGGGCTGGGGAACACTGAAGCTTTCTTT	CASSSVMGLGNTEAFF
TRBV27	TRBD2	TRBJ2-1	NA	TGTGCCAGCAGCCGTCTAGCGGGAAAGGACTTGGGGTCTTACAATGAGCAGTTCTTC	CASSRLAGKDLGSYNEQFF
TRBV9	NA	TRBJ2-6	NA	TGTGCCAGCAGCTCAGGCTCTGGGGCCAACGTCCTGACTTTC	CASSSGSGANVLTF
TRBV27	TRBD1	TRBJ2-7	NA	TGTGCCAGCAGTTTACGGGACAGGGGAGGATTGGGCGAGCAGTACTTC	CASSLRDRGGLGEQYF
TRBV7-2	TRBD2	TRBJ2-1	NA	TGTGCCAGCAGCTTAGCCCCCTTACTAGCGGGAGGCAATGAGCAGTTCTTC	CASSLAPLLAGGNEQFF
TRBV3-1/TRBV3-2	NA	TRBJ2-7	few	TGTGCCAGCAAGGGGCTGTCTAACACCTACGAGCAGTACTTC	CASKGLSNTYEQYF
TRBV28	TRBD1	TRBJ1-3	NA	TGTGCCAGCAGTTTTCCGGGACAGGGTTCTGACACCATATATTTT	CASSFPGQGSDTIYF